One and the same sample provided the 13 T cell receptor beta chains below, sequenced in a study of blood T cells in healthy people across ages. Alongside a J-beta primer mix, a sample-barcoded 5' primer served in a second PCR lasting about 7 to 12 cycles. TCRdb called the 5' RACE reads again in MiXCR, with one record for every CDR3 protein. The sample yields approximately 810,000 distinct CDR3 sequences, 25% to 30% seen once. The material sequenced was blood. The receptors stem from an elderly woman in good health.

With respect to this clonotype: One junction end disagrees with the germline gene, perhaps due to a read error. This chain joins TRBV12-3 or TRBV12-4 and TRBJ2-1, with TRBD1 as a possible D gene (5 bases). CDR3 length: 12 residues. The CDR3 sequence: CASGSGADEQFF. CDR3 coding DNA: TGTGCCAGCGGAAGTGGGGCGGATGAGCAGTTTTTC.

This clonotype was observed a handful of times. This rearrangement joins TRBV2 to TRBJ1-1; D call uncertain. CDR1 is SNHLY, CDR2 FYNNEI, per germline. Trimming took 7 bases from V and 0 from J, leaving 15 bases between them. The CDR3 spans 15 residues. CDR3 sequence: CASTLEPLMNTEAFF. The CDR3 bases are TGTGCCAGCACTTTGGAGCCTCTCATGAACACTGAAGCTTTCTTT.

This clonotype was seen many times. This sequence joins TRBV20-1 and TRBJ2-3; 8 nucleotides line up with TRBD2. Germline V CDR1 and CDR2: DFQATT, SNEGSKA (reference sequence). The CDR3 extends over 15 amino acids. With V trimmed by 0 bases and J by 6 bases, 8 bases remained unmatched. CDR3 nucleotides: TGCAGTGCTAGAGATCTCGGGGGGGGCGCGGATACGCAGTATTTT. This sequence encodes CSARDLGGGADTQYF.

As regards this clonotype: It may be a read error: a sequence one base away is much more abundant. The chain has TRBV20-1 and TRBJ2-3; 9 positions agree with TRBD2. There are 16 residues in the CDR3. From germline, CDR1 is DFQATT and CDR2 SNEGSKA (reference sequence). The CDR3 reads CSASLAGAPSTDAQYF. CDR3 DNA: TGCAGTGCTAGCTTAGCGGGGGCTCCTAGCACAGATGCGCAGTATTTT.

This clonotype showed up just once. One end of the junction fails to match germline, which may point to a read error. The chain is built from TRBV6-1 and TRBJ1-6; D gene unclear. The CDR3 totals 17 residues. The germline CDR1 and CDR2 sequences are MNHNS and SASEGT. Here the CDR3 reads CTSSEFRSGSYNSPLHF. CDR3 coding DNA: TGTACCAGCAGTGAATTTAGGAGCGGATCCTATAATTCACCCCTCCACTTT.

Regarding this clonotype: This sequence may be a read error, since a much larger clone differs from it by one base. The chain is built from TRBV5-1 and TRBJ1-2, with TRBD1 identical over 7 bases. CDR3 length: 15 amino acids. CDR1 and CDR2 from the germline V gene are SGHRS and YFSETQ. The CDR3 sequence: CVSSLSGGADYGYTF. The CDR3 region has the DNA TGCGTCAGCAGCTTGTCAGGGGGGGCAGACTATGGCTACACCTTC.

This clonotype was seen repeatedly, ten times or more. J is TRBJ2-5 and V is TRBV4-3; 15 bases line up with TRBD2. The CDR3 covers 20 residues. V lost 0 bases, J lost 4 bases, and 12 bases stayed unmatched. CDR1 is LGHNA, CDR2 YSLEER, per germline. CDR3 region: CASSQEPDGLAGGAVETQYF. CDR3 in DNA: TGCGCCAGCAGCCAAGAGCCCGACGGACTAGCGGGGGGGGCGGTAGAGACCCAGTACTTC.

This clonotype was counted ten times or more. The chain uses TRBV6-5 and TRBJ2-1; 7 nucleotides align to TRBD1. V gave up 4 bases and J gave up 7 bases; unmatched junction bases: 7. This CDR3 spans 14 amino acids. Germline V gene lookup returns CDR1 MNHEY and CDR2 SVGAGI. The CDR3 reads CASSSPTGRNEQFF. The CDR3 DNA sequence: TGTGCCAGCAGTTCGCCGACAGGGCGGAATGAGCAGTTCTTC.

This clonotype was detected only a few times. This chain's CDR3 is CASSPLPPGGPGDNEQYF. CDR3 DNA: TGTGCCAGCAGTCCTCTCCCCCCAGGGGGGCCAGGTGATAATGAGCAGTACTTC. The rearrangement uses TRBV7-9 and TRBJ2-5; tentatively, D is TRBD1 (7 bases). The CDR3 totals 18 residues. V lost 6 bases, J lost 11 bases, and 34 bases lay in between. Germline CDR1 is SEHNR and CDR2 is FQNEAQ (reference sequence).

This clonotype showed up many times. The chain employs TRBV5-4 and TRBJ2-6, with D possibly being TRBD1 or TRBD2 (6 bases each). The CDR3 loop spans 18 amino acids. With 5 bases removed from V and 0 bases from J, the gap between germline ends came to 18 bases. Germline V gene data show CDR1 as SGHNT and CDR2 as YYREEE (reference sequence). CDR3 amino acids: CASSREPGVLSGANVLTF. The CDR3 DNA reads TGTGCCAGCAGTCGGGAGCCAGGGGTGCTCTCTGGGGCCAACGTCCTGACTTTC. Using reference TRBV5-4 and TRBJ2-6 for the parts outside the CDR3, the full variable domain is ETGVTQSPTHLIKTRGQQVTLRCSSQSGHNTVSWYQQALGQGPQFIFQYYREEENGRGNFPPRFSGLQFPNYSSELNVNALELDDSALYLCASSREPGVLSGANVLTFGAGSRLTVL.

This clonotype has at least ten counts. V usage is TRBV12-3 or TRBV12-4 and J usage is TRBJ1-2; 7 positions agree with TRBD1. With 6 bases clipped from V and 7 bases from J, the junction kept 5 bases outside the gene matches. This CDR3 has 12 residues. The CDR3 DNA follows: TGTGCCAGCAGAGAGGGGGCTAGTGGCTACACCTTC. Translated: CASREGASGYTF.

In its sample, this clonotype was seen a few times. The chain has TRBV7-9 and TRBJ1-1; the match to TRBD1 covers 7 bases. The CDR3 length is 14 residues. CDR1 and CDR2 (germline): SEHNR, FQNEAQ (reference sequence). V shed 5 bases, J shed 7 bases, and the junction held 10 bases outside the gene matches. CDR3 protein: CASSPRGGGLEAFF. The DNA for the CDR3 is TGTGCCAGCAGCCCCCGCGGAGGGGGCCTTGAAGCTTTCTTT.

This clonotype was counted a single time. A junction boundary mismatches the germline segment, possibly from a read error. CDR3 protein: CASSVGRGRDAQYF. Here the CDR3 DNA reads TGTGCCAGCAGCGTGGGCAGGGGAAGAGATGCGCAGTATTTT. The chain is built from TRBV7-2 and TRBJ2-3; tentative D call: TRBD1 (6 bases). CDR3 size: 14 residues. Germline V gene lookup returns CDR1 SGHTA and CDR2 FQGNSA.